Presented here are 27 T cell receptor beta chains from one specimen sequenced in a study of cytotoxic CD8 clonotypes in ibrutinib-treated CLL. The protocol was immunoSEQ multiplex PCR, while the TCRdb copy is restricted to in-frame clones and leaves out a portion. This sample has 250,000 to 350,000 clones, with approximately 79% found just once. Sequenced material: PBMCs, taken at disease progression, from a patient treated with ibrutinib. Receptor source: a human donor with chronic lymphocytic leukemia.

This chain joins TRBV28 and TRBJ2-7; the match to TRBD1 covers 8 bases. Germline loops: CDR1 MDHEN, CDR2 SYDVKM. The CDR3 sequence is 15 residues long. J lost 2 bases, V lost 6 bases, and 9 bases had no gene match. CDR3 loop: CASSRGQGYTYEQYF. CDR3 coding DNA: TGTGCCAGCAGCCGAGGACAGGGATACACCTACGAGCAGTACTTC.

V gene TRBV18 combines with J gene TRBJ1-1; possible D gene TRBD1, 6 bases. Trimming took 4 bases from V and 2 from J, leaving 14 bases between them. Germline CDR1 is KGHSH and CDR2 is LQKENI. The CDR3 is made up of 15 amino acids. CDR3 sequence: CASSLIQGLNTEAFF. As DNA, the CDR3 is TGTGCCAGCTCACTCATACAGGGACTAAACACTGAAGCTTTCTTT.

The chain links TRBV2 to TRBJ1-5; D is uncertain. V lost 4 bases and J lost 4, with 11 bases in between. There are 14 residues in the CDR3. The germline V gene has CDR1 SNHLY and CDR2 FYNNEI. The CDR3 nucleotides read TGTGCCAGCAGTGGCAGAAACGGGAATCAGCCCCAGCATTTT. Translated: CASSGRNGNQPQHF. The full variable domain, in which reference TRBV2 and TRBJ1-5 provide the parts outside the CDR3, is EPEVTQTPSHQVTQMGQEVILRCVPISNHLYFYWYRQILGQKVEFLVSFYNNEISEKSEIFDDQFSVERPDGSNFTLKIRSTKLEDSAMYFCASSGRNGNQPQHFGDGTRLSIL.

The J gene is TRBJ2-2, the V gene TRBV12-5; D not certain. This CDR3 is 13 amino acids long. Between the trimmed V and J ends, which lost 2 bases and 6 bases, there was a span of 7 bases. The germline V gene has CDR1 LGHNT and CDR2 FRNRAP. The CDR3 here is CASGLLSSGELFF. The CDR3 DNA sequence: TGTGCTAGTGGTTTGCTGTCTTCCGGGGAGCTGTTTTTT.

The V gene is TRBV9, the J gene TRBJ2-3; 7 positions match TRBD2. The CDR3 consists of 16 residues. V lost 2 bases and J lost 4; bases outside the gene matches: 10. Germline V gene data show CDR1 as SGDLS and CDR2 as YYNGEE. CDR3 region: CASSVWTGGAADTQYF. The DNA for the CDR3 is TGTGCCAGCAGCGTTTGGACGGGAGGTGCGGCAGATACGCAGTATTTT.

The CDR3 region has the DNA TGCAGCGTTGAGGAAGGGCAGGGCCGGCAAGCTTTCTTT. Its protein is CSVEEGQGRQAFF. The rearrangement joins TRBV29-1 to TRBJ1-1; D perhaps matches TRBD1 (5 bases). Per the germline V gene, CDR1 is SQVTM and CDR2 is ANQGSEA. CDR3 length: 13 residues. The V end lost 3 bases, the J end lost 9 bases, and 17 bases lay between the germline ends.

The chain has TRBV15 and TRBJ2-7; D is unresolved. CDR3 length equals 14 residues. Germline V lookup: CDR1 LNHNV, CDR2 YYDKDF (reference sequence). V was pared by 2 bases and J by 2 bases, with 10 bases between. The CDR3 loop reads CATSRYKGPYEQYF. The CDR3 bases are TGTGCCACCAGCAGATACAAGGGTCCCTACGAGCAGTACTTC.

The V call is TRBV6-5, the J call TRBJ2-7; unclear D gene. This CDR3 region has 14 residues. Germline CDR1 MNHEY, CDR2 SVGAGI. Trimming took off 5 bases at V and 2 bases at J, with 13 bases between the two ends. This CDR3 is CASSRTVPPYEQYF. CDR3 in DNA: TGTGCCAGCAGTCGGACCGTTCCCCCCTACGAGCAGTACTTC.

The gene calls are TRBV28 and TRBJ2-7, with 16 nucleotides matching TRBD2. Germline V lookup: CDR1 MDHEN, CDR2 SYDVKM. V was pared by 7 bases and J by 4 bases, with 19 bases of the junction left unmatched. This CDR3 region has 20 residues. Here the CDR3 DNA reads TGTGCCAGCACCCGACACCCTCAAGGGACTAGCGGGAGGGGCCGTTACGAGCAGTACTTC. Its protein product is CASTRHPQGTSGRGRYEQYF.

This clone is a singleton in its sample. The chain has TRBV2 and TRBJ1-1, with D uncertain. The CDR3 has 13 residues. V dropped 5 bases and J dropped 1 base, with 8 bases sitting between them. Germline V CDR1 and CDR2: SNHLY, FYNNEI. The CDR3 DNA is TGTGCCAGCAGTAAGGGTAGGAACACTGAAGCTTTCTTT. Translated, it gives CASSKGRNTEAFF.

This clone was found a few times. The chain combines TRBV5-1 with TRBJ1-4; D remains unclear. This CDR3 is 11 amino acids long. With 2 bases removed from V and 10 bases from J, the gap between germline ends came to 6 bases. Germline assignment: CDR1 SGHRS and CDR2 YFSETQ. This chain's CDR3 is CASSLGGKLFF. In DNA, the CDR3 is TGCGCCAGCAGCTTAGGCGGAAAACTGTTTTTT.

The chain links TRBV5-4 to TRBJ1-1; D possibly corresponds to TRBD1 (6 bases). Germline V gives CDR1 SGHNT, CDR2 YYREEE (reference sequence). The V and J ends lost 2 bases and 1 base respectively, with 9 bases between them. The CDR3 consists of 14 residues. The CDR3, as DNA: TGTGCCAGCAGCTTTGGGACAACGAACACTGAAGCTTTCTTT. Translated: CASSFGTTNTEAFF.

Written as DNA, the CDR3 is TGTGCCAGCAGTGCCCTTCTATATGGCTACACCTTC. Encoded protein: CASSALLYGYTF. This rearrangement joins TRBV25-1 to TRBJ1-2, with D uncertain. The CDR3 runs to 12 residues. CDR1 and CDR2 from the germline V gene are MGHDK and SYGVNS. Trimming took 4 bases from V and 5 from J, leaving 8 bases between them.

The chain has TRBV18 and TRBJ1-3, with TRBD1 as a possible D gene (5 bases). Germline V gene sequence: CDR1 KGHSH, CDR2 LQKENI. V was pared by 0 bases and J by 4 bases, with 13 bases between. The CDR3 is 16 amino acids. Here the CDR3 DNA reads TGTGCCAGCTCACCACCGCGCAGGGTGCTAGGAAACACCATATATTTT. Encoded protein: CASSPPRRVLGNTIYF.

The rearrangement joins TRBV7-9 to TRBJ2-2; D call uncertain. Germline-derived CDR1 and CDR2 are SEHNR and FQNEAQ (reference sequence). The CDR3 is 15 amino acids. V lost 5 bases and J 1 base, leaving 11 bases between the germline ends. CDR3 nucleotide sequence: TGTGCCAGCAGCCCACCGCCAGGGAACACCGGGGAGCTGTTTTTT. It codes for CASSPPPGNTGELFF.

The V call is TRBV19, the J call TRBJ1-3; TRBD1 might be the D (5 bases). Trimming removed 3 bases at V and 11 bases at J, with 20 bases between. The CDR3 has 15 residues. Germline V gene data show CDR1 as LNHDA and CDR2 as SQIVND (reference sequence). CDR3 DNA: TGTGCCAGTAGTATGTGGGCGGGACCCCAGACGGCCATATATTTT. It is translated as CASSMWAGPQTAIYF.

The V gene is TRBV28, the J gene TRBJ2-3, with D unresolved. The V gene's germline CDR1 is MDHEN and CDR2 SYDVKM. V was pared by 2 bases and J by 5 bases, with 14 bases between. The CDR3 contains 15 residues. In DNA, the CDR3 is TGTGCCAGCAGTTTACGGCCGCTGTCGGTAGATACGCAGTATTTT. This translates into CASSLRPLSVDTQYF.

The V call is TRBV19, the J call TRBJ2-1; TRBD1 might be the D (5 bases). Looked up from germline, CDR1 is LNHDA and CDR2 is SQIVND (reference sequence). This CDR3 spans 14 amino acids. The V and J ends lost 9 bases and 0 bases respectively, with 12 bases between them. CDR3 protein: CASHKGRSYNEQFF. The CDR3 DNA is TGTGCCAGCCACAAGGGGCGCTCCTACAATGAGCAGTTCTTC.

This clone was counted between two and nine times. The rearrangement links TRBV5-1 to TRBJ2-5, with a weak D call TRBD1 (5 bases). Per germline, CDR1 SGHRS and CDR2 YFSETQ. The CDR3 is 13 residues long. Trimming took off 2 bases at V and 5 bases at J, with 10 bases between the two ends. The CDR3, as DNA: TGCGCCAGCAGCTTACAGGTTGGGGAGACCCAGTACTTC. This encodes CASSLQVGETQYF.

The chain recombines TRBV5-1 with TRBJ1-2; the D gene is possibly TRBD1 (6 bases). Trimming left V 2 bases short and J 4 bases short, with 15 bases between. Germline V gene lookup returns CDR1 SGHRS and CDR2 YFSETQ. The CDR3 is 15 residues long. The CDR3 bases are TGCGCCAGCAGCTTAAGGCCCAGGGGCCGCTATGGCTACACCTTC. Translation: CASSLRPRGRYGYTF. Combining the CDR3 with reference TRBV5-1 and TRBJ1-2 gives the whole variable domain KAGVTQTPRYLIKTRGQQVTLSCSPISGHRSVSWYQQTPGQGLQFLFEYFSETQRNKGNFPGRFSGRQFSNSRSEMNVSTLELGDSALYLCASSLRPRGRYGYTFGSGTRLTVV.

This sequence joins TRBV5-1 and TRBJ2-1; 8 positions agree with TRBD1. V was pared by 4 bases and J by 0 bases, with 3 bases of the junction left unmatched. In germline, CDR1 is SGHRS, CDR2 YFSETQ. The CDR3 has 15 residues. The CDR3 is CASSPGGSSYNEQFF. As DNA, the CDR3 is TGCGCCAGCAGCCCAGGGGGCAGCTCCTACAATGAGCAGTTCTTC.

Comments on this clone: Other nucleotide sequences from this sample produce the same CDR3. This chain connects TRBV27 to TRBJ2-7, with 8 bases aligning to TRBD2. The germline CDR1 and CDR2 sequences are MNHEY and SMNVEV (reference sequence). CDR3 length: 13 amino acids. J gave up 7 bases and V 3 bases, and 5 bases lay outside the gene matches. DNA for the CDR3: TGTGCCAGCAGTTTTTCCGGGAGGGGAGAGCAGTACTTC. Amino acids: CASSFSGRGEQYF.

This chain uses TRBV2 with TRBJ2-1; 7 positions match TRBD1. The V and J ends lost 6 bases and 0 bases, in that order; junction bases with no gene match: 5. The CDR3 covers 15 residues. CDR1 and CDR2 (germline): SNHLY, FYNNEI. The CDR3 nucleotides read TGTGCCAGCAGCGTGGACAGGAGCTCCTACAATGAGCAGTTCTTC. Encoded protein: CASSVDRSSYNEQFF.

The V and J genes are TRBV10-3 and TRBJ1-2; 8 bases fit TRBD1. The V gene's germline CDR1 is ENHRY and CDR2 SYGVKD. This CDR3 has 15 amino acids. The V gene end was trimmed by 0 bases and the J gene end by 3 bases; junction bases not matched to a gene: 3. The DNA of the CDR3 is TGTGCCATCAGTGAGTCGGACAGGGCAGACTATGGCTACACCTTC. Its translation is CAISESDRADYGYTF.

The chain couples TRBV15 to TRBJ1-2, with TRBD1 matching over 9 bases. The CDR3 sequence is 17 residues long. Germline CDR1 reads LNHNV; CDR2 reads YYDKDF (reference sequence). V gave up 0 bases and J gave up 5 bases; unmatched junction bases: 10. CDR3 in amino acids: CATSRDRGQGLAYGYTF. The CDR3 nucleotides are TGTGCCACCAGCAGAGATCGGGGACAGGGCCTAGCTTATGGCTACACCTTC.

The chain employs TRBV10-3 and TRBJ1-5, with 8 bases matching TRBD1. Per the germline V gene, CDR1 is ENHRY and CDR2 is SYGVKD. The CDR3 consists of 14 residues. J lost 5 bases, V lost 4 bases, and 4 bases had no gene match. As DNA, the CDR3 is TGTGCCATCAGTGCAGGGGGCGATTATCAGCCCCAGCATTTT. Translating gives CAISAGGDYQPQHF.

The chain employs TRBV7-6 and TRBJ2-5; D is unresolved. The CDR3 contains 12 residues. Germline V CDR1 and CDR2: SGHVS, FNYEAQ. Trimming took 5 bases from V and 5 from J, leaving 9 bases between them. The CDR3 DNA reads as TGTGCCAGCAGCAAGACTTGGGAGACCCAGTACTTC. It is translated as CASSKTWETQYF.